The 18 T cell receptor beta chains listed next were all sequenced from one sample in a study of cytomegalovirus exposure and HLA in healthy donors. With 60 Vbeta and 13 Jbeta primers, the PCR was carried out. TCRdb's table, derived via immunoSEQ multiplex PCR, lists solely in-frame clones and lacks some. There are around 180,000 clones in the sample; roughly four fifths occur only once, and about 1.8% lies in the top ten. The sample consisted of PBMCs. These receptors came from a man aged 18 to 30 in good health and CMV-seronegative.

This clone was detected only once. In nucleotides, the CDR3 is TGTGCCAGCAGCGTAGCTGGGACAGTTCAGGCGAACACCGGGGAGCTGTTTTTT. This sequence encodes CASSVAGTVQANTGELFF. The chain carries TRBV9 and TRBJ2-2, with 7 bases that match TRBD1. Germline CDR1 and CDR2: SGDLS and YYNGEE. J gave up 0 bases and V 0 bases, and 8 bases lay outside the gene matches. The CDR3 consists of 18 residues.

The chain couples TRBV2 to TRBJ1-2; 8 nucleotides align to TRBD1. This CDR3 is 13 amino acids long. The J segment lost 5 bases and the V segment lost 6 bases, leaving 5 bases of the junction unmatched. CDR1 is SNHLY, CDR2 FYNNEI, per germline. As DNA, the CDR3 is TGTGCCAGCAGCCAGGGGGCCAGGTATGGCTACACCTTC. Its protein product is CASSQGARYGYTF.

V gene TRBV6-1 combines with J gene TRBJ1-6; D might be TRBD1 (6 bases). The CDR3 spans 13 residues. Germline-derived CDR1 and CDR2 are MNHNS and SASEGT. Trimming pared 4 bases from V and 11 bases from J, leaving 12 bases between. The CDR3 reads CASSGTDRTPLHF. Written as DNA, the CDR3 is TGTGCCAGCAGTGGGACAGATAGGACACCCCTCCACTTT.

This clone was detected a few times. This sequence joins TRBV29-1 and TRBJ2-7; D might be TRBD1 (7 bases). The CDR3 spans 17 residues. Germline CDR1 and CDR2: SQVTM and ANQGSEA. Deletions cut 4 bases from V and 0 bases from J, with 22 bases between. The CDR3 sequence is CSVGYFGTGDSSYEQYF. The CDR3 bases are TGCAGCGTTGGTTATTTTGGAACGGGGGACAGCTCCTACGAGCAGTACTTC.

CDR3 in amino acids: CASSLDLLSTSTDTQYF. The DNA for the CDR3 is TGTGCCAGCAGCTTAGATCTTTTGAGTACTAGCACAGATACGCAGTATTTT. V and J are TRBV7-2 and TRBJ2-3; the D is unclear. The CDR3 length is 17 residues. V lost 1 base, J lost 0 bases, and 14 bases lay in between. CDR1 and CDR2 from the germline V gene are SGHTA and FQGNSA.

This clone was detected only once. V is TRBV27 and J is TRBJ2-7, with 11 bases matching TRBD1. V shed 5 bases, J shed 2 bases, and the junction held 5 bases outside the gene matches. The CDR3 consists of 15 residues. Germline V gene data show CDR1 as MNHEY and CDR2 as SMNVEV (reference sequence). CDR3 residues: CASSPPDRGPYEQYF. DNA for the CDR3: TGTGCCAGCAGTCCGCCGGACAGGGGGCCCTACGAGCAGTACTTC.

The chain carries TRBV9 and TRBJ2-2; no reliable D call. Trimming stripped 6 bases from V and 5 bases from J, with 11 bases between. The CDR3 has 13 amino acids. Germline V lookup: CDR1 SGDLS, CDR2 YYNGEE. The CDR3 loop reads CASNRGLTGELFF. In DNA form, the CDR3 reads TGTGCCAGCAATAGAGGCCTGACCGGGGAGCTGTTTTTT.

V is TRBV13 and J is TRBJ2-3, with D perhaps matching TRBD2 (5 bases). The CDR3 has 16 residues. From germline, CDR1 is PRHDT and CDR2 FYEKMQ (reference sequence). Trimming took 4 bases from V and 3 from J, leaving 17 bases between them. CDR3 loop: CASSYALGQVTDTQYF. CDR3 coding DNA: TGTGCCAGCAGCTACGCACTAGGGCAGGTTACAGATACGCAGTATTTT.

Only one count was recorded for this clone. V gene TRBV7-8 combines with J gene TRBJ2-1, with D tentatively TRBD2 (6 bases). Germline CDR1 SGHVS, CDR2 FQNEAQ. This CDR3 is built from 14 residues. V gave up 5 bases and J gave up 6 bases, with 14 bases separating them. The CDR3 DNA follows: TGTGCCAGCAGCCGTGCGGGGACCACCAATGAGCAGTTCTTC. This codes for CASSRAGTTNEQFF.

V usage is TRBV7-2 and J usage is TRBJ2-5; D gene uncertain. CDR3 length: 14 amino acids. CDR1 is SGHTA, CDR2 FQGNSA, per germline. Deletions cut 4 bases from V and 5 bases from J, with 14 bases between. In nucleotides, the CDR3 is TGTGCCAGCAGCTCCGACATTATTAGGGAGACCCAGTACTTC. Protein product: CASSSDIIRETQYF.

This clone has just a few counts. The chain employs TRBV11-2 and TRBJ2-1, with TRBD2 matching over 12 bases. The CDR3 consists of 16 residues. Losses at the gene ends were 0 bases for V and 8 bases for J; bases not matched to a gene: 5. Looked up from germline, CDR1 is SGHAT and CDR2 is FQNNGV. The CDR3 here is CASSLEASGGAYEQFF. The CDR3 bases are TGTGCCAGCAGCTTAGAGGCTAGCGGGGGGGCATATGAGCAGTTCTTC. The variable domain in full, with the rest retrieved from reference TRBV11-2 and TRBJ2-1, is EAGVAQSPRYKIIEKRQSVAFWCNPISGHATLYWYQQILGQGPKLLIQFQNNGVVDDSQLPKDRFSAERLKGVDSTLKIQPAKLEDSAVYLCASSLEASGGAYEQFFGPGTRLTVL.

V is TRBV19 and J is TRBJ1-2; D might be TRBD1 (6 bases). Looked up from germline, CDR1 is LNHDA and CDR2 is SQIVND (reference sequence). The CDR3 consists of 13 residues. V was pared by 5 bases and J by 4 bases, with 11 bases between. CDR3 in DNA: TGTGCCAGTAGTTTCAGGGGCGGCTATGGCTACACCTTC. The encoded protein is CASSFRGGYGYTF. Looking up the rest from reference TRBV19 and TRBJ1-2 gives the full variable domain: DGGITQSPKYLFRKEGQNVTLSCEQNLNHDAMYWYRQDPGQGLRLIYYSQIVNDFQKGDIAEGYSVSREKKESFPLTVTSAQKNPTAFYLCASSFRGGYGYTFGSGTRLTVV.

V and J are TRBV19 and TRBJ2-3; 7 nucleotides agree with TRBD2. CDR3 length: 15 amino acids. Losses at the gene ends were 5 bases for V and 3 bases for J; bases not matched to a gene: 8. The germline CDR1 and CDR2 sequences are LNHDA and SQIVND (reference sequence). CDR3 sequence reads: CASSVTSSETDTQYF. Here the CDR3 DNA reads TGTGCCAGTAGTGTGACTAGCTCCGAAACAGATACGCAGTATTTT.

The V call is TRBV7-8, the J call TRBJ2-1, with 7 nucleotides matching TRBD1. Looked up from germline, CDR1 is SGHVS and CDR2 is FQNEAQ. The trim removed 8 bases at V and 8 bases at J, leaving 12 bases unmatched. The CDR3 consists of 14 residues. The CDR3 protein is CASLKTGEYDEQFF. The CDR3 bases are TGTGCCAGCCTTAAAACAGGGGAGTACGATGAGCAGTTCTTC.

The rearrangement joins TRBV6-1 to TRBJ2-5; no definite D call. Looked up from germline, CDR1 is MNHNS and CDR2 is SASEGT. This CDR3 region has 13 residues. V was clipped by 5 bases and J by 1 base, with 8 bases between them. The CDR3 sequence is CASSLTPQETQYF. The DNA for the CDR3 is TGTGCCAGCAGTCTGACACCCCAAGAGACCCAGTACTTC.

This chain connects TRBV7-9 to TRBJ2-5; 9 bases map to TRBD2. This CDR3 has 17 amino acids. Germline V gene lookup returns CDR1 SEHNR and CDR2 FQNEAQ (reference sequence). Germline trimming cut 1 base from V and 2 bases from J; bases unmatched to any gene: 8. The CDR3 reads CASSLERREGLQETQYF. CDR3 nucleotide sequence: TGTGCCAGCAGCTTAGAAAGGCGGGAGGGATTACAAGAGACCCAGTACTTC.

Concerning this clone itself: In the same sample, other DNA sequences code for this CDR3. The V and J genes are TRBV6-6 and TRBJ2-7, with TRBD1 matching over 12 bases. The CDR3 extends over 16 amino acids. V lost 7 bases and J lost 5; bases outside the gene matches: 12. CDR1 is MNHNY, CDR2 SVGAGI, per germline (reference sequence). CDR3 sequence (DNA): TGTGCCAGCACCGACGGACCGGGACAGGGGGCCCACGAGCAGTACTTC. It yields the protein CASTDGPGQGAHEQYF.

CDR3 nucleotide sequence: TGCGCCAGCAGCATGACTAGCCAAGAGACCCAGTACTTC. It specifies CASSMTSQETQYF. The J gene is TRBJ2-5, the V gene TRBV5-1; D might be TRBD2 (6 bases). CDR1 is SGHRS, CDR2 YFSETQ, per germline. With 4 bases removed from V and 1 base from J, the gap between germline ends came to 8 bases. CDR3 length: 13 residues.